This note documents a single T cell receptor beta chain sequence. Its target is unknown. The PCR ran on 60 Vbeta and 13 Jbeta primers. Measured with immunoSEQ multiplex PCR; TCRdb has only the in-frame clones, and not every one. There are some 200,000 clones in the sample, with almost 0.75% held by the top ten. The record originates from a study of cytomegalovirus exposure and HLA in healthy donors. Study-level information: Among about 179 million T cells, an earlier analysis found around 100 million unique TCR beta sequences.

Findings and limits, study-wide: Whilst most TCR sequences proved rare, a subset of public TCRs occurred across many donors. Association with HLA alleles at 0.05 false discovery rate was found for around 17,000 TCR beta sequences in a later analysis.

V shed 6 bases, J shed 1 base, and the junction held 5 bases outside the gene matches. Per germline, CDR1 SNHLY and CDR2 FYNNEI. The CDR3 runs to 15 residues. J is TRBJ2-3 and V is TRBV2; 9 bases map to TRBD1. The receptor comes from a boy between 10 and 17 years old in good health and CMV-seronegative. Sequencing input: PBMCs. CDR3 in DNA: TGTGCCAGCAGCACAGGGGGCGGGGGCACAGATACGCAGTATTTT. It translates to CASSTGGGGTDTQYF. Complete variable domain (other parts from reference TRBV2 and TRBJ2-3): EPEVTQTPSHQVTQMGQEVILRCVPISNHLYFYWYRQILGQKVEFLVSFYNNEISEKSEIFDDQFSVERPDGSNFTLKIRSTKLEDSAMYFCASSTGGGGTDTQYFGPGTRLTVL.